This is a list of T cell receptor beta chains from one sample in a study of cytomegalovirus exposure and HLA in healthy donors. Clones were sequenced by immunoSEQ multiplex PCR, and TCRdb holds only the in-frame ones, with some missing. Found here are over 150,000 clones, about four fifths of them singletons; the top ten hold 1%. The specimen sequenced was PBMCs. Receptor source: a woman aged 45-59 years in good health and CMV-seropositive. CDR3s include the opening cysteine and the closing phenylalanine or tryptophan. A D gene is named only where the DNA matches it firmly. Where a row states a size, it is once, few, many or the class of an expanded clone; other rows omit it.

abundance,d_gene,v_gene,j_gene,CDR3nt,CDR3aa
-,-,TRBV27,TRBJ1-2,TGTGCCAGCAGTTATACAGGGCATGGCTACACCTTC,CASSYTGHGYTF
-,-,TRBV6-6,TRBJ1-4,TGTGCCAGCAGTACTTTCGGACTATCGGGTGAAAAACTGTTTTTT,CASSTFGLSGEKLFF
once,-,TRBV21-1,TRBJ2-7,TGTGCCAGCAGCAAGAGGAGGGGACCCTCCTACGAGCAGTACTTC,CASSKRRGPSYEQYF
-,-,TRBV18,TRBJ1-1,TGTGCCAGCTCACCTGGGCAGATGAACACTGAAGCTTTCTTT,CASSPGQMNTEAFF
once,-,TRBV5-1,TRBJ1-1,TGCGCCAGCAGCTTGGTAACGGGGGGAGGCACTGAAGCTTTCTTT,CASSLVTGGGTEAFF
-,TRBD2,TRBV19,TRBJ2-7,TGTGCCAGTAGTCTAGCGGGAAGCTACGAGCAGTACTTC,CASSLAGSYEQYF
few,-,TRBV28,TRBJ1-2,TGTGCCACCGCGAGGAGCGCGGGGTCCAACTATGGCTACACCTTC,CATARSAGSNYGYTF
few,-,TRBV7-8,TRBJ1-1,TGTGCCAGCAGCTTAGAACGGGGAAACACTGAAGCTTTCTTT,CASSLERGNTEAFF
-,TRBD2,TRBV4-2,TRBJ2-7,TGTGCCAGCAGCCAGGGGGGACTACTCTCCTACGAGCAGTACTTC,CASSQGGLLSYEQYF
-,TRBD1,TRBV9,TRBJ1-5,TGTGCCAGCAGCGCCGGACAGGATCAGCCCCAGCATTTT,CASSAGQDQPQHF
-,-,TRBV9,TRBJ2-6,TGTGCCAGCAAGAACCAGGGTACCGGGGCCAACGTCCTGACTTTC,CASKNQGTGANVLTF
once,-,TRBV12-5,TRBJ1-1,TGTGCTAGTGGTTTGGTACGCAGGGTGAAAGAGGCCACTGAAGCTTTCTTT,CASGLVRRVKEATEAFF
-,TRBD1,TRBV7-8,TRBJ2-1,TGTGCCAGCAGCTTACCCTTACGGGGGACAGGGAACTCCTACAATGAGCAGTTCTTC,CASSLPLRGTGNSYNEQFF
-,-,TRBV5-5,TRBJ1-2,TGTGCCAGCAGCCCCAACACAGAAACCTATGGCTACACCTTC,CASSPNTETYGYTF
once,-,TRBV4-2,TRBJ1-1,TGTGCCAGCAGCCAAGATGGGTCGGGTCGATCCACTGAAGCTTTCTTT,CASSQDGSGRSTEAFF
-,-,TRBV5-5,TRBJ2-3,TGTGCCAGCAGGGGCGGGGTTGCTAGCACAGATACGCAGTATTTT,CASRGGVASTDTQYF
few,TRBD1,TRBV6-1,TRBJ1-5,TGTGCCAGCAGTAAGACAGGGTATGACAATCAGCCCCAGCATTTT,CASSKTGYDNQPQHF
-,-,TRBV11-2,TRBJ1-5,TGTGCCAGCAGTCAAGGACAGAATAGCAATCAGCCCCAGCATTTT,CASSQGQNSNQPQHF
-,TRBD2,TRBV7-2,TRBJ2-1,TGTGCCAGCAGCCAACGACTAGCGGGGTGGGGCTACAATGAGCAGTTCTTC,CASSQRLAGWGYNEQFF
few,TRBD1,TRBV15,TRBJ1-2,TGTGCCACCAATTCGGACAGGGGGTATGGCTACACCTTC,CATNSDRGYGYTF
-,-,TRBV28,TRBJ1-5,TGTGCCAGCGGACCTCGGGATGCCCCGAATCAGCCCCAGCATTTT,CASGPRDAPNQPQHF
-,-,TRBV9,TRBJ2-6,TGTGCCAGCAGCCCGCGGTATTCTGGGGCCAACGTCCTGACTTTC,CASSPRYSGANVLTF
-,-,TRBV7-2,TRBJ1-6,TGTGCCAGCAGCCCCCAACCGGGGAACAATTCACCCCTCCACTTT,CASSPQPGNNSPLHF
-,-,TRBV28,TRBJ1-2,TGTGCCAGCAGTTTAGTGGGGGCGGATAAGAATGGCTACACCTTC,CASSLVGADKNGYTF
-,-,TRBV14,TRBJ1-1,TGTGCCAGCAGCCAAGATCTCCCAGGGTGGGGGGGGACTGAAGCTTTCTTT,CASSQDLPGWGGTEAFF
-,-,TRBV9,TRBJ1-2,TGTGCCAGCAGCACCCCCCGGGTGGTGGAATGGGGGCCTAACTATGGCTACACCTTC,CASSTPRVVEWGPNYGYTF